What follows are 19 T cell receptor beta chains derived from one specimen sequenced in a study of T cell repertoires in ileal Crohn's disease. Assay used: immunoSEQ multiplex PCR; TCRdb lists only in-frame clones, some missing. The table records 15,000 to 20,000 clones, roughly two thirds of them present only once. Sequencing input: ileal tissue. All receptors derive from an adult with Crohn's disease.

The chain carries TRBV6-1 and TRBJ2-1, with TRBD2 matching 9 bases. This CDR3 contains 15 residues. Germline V gene data show CDR1 as MNHNS and CDR2 as SASEGT. Trimming took 2 bases from V and 3 from J; bases not matched to a gene: 2. CDR3 residues: CASSELSGSYNEQFF. The CDR3 nucleotides are TGTGCCAGCAGTGAACTTAGCGGGAGCTACAATGAGCAGTTCTTC.

The rearrangement joins TRBV6-5 to TRBJ1-5; D gene uncertain. CDR3 size: 16 residues. The germline V gene encodes CDR1 MNHEY and CDR2 SVGAGI. V lost 4 bases and J lost 0, with 13 bases in between. This CDR3 is CASSSGGYYSNQPQHF. The CDR3 nucleotides are TGTGCCAGCAGTTCGGGAGGGTACTATAGCAATCAGCCCCAGCATTTT.

This chain connects TRBV6-6 to TRBJ2-7; a weak D match, TRBD1 (6 bases). The CDR3 consists of 13 residues. V was cut by 2 bases and J by 5 bases, with 10 bases left in between. Germline V gene data show CDR1 as MNHNY and CDR2 as SVGAGI (reference sequence). CDR3 sequence: CASSYNPGDEQYF. In nucleotides, the CDR3 is TGTGCCAGCAGTTACAACCCAGGGGACGAGCAGTACTTC.

This clone was counted once. This chain connects TRBV4-2 to TRBJ1-1, with no clear D. Between the trimmed V and J ends, which lost 4 bases and 7 bases, there was a span of 19 bases. CDR3 length equals 15 residues. In germline, CDR1 is LGHNA, CDR2 YNFKEQ. The CDR3, as DNA: TGTGCCAGCAGCCCCTCGCTCGGCGGAATATTTGAAGCTTTCTTT. The encoded protein is CASSPSLGGIFEAFF.

The J gene is TRBJ1-1, the V gene TRBV9, with D unclear. V dropped 1 base and J dropped 5 bases, with 9 bases sitting between them. The CDR3 totals 13 residues. Germline loops: CDR1 SGDLS, CDR2 YYNGEE. The CDR3 spells CASSVQESTEAFF. CDR3 sequence (DNA): TGTGCCAGCAGCGTACAGGAATCTACTGAAGCTTTCTTT.

This clone was observed a single time. The chain carries TRBV2 and TRBJ1-2, with TRBD1 identical over 9 bases. The length of the CDR3 is 15 residues. Trimming took 7 bases from V and 2 from J; bases not matched to a gene: 8. Germline loops: CDR1 SNHLY, CDR2 FYNNEI. The CDR3 sequence is CASIPGQGLNYGYTF. In DNA form, the CDR3 reads TGTGCCAGCATTCCGGGACAGGGTTTAAACTATGGCTACACCTTC.

This clone was observed a few times. The chain recombines TRBV27 with TRBJ1-6, with 7 bases matching TRBD1. From germline, CDR1 is MNHEY and CDR2 SMNVEV (reference sequence). This CDR3 is 17 amino acids long. V shed 6 bases, J shed 9 bases, and the junction held 17 bases outside the gene matches. The DNA for the CDR3 is TGTGCCAGCAGGAAAAATCCCGCCGGGACAGATCGTTCACCCCTCCACTTT. Translation: CASRKNPAGTDRSPLHF.

The chain joins TRBV6-4 to TRBJ2-5; TRBD2 agrees at 10 bases. CDR1 and CDR2 from the germline V gene are MRHNA and SNTAGT. V shed 0 bases and J 4 bases; nucleotides not matched to a gene: 2. This CDR3 has 15 residues. In DNA form, the CDR3 reads TGTGCCAGCAGTGACTCAGCGGGAGGGCCAGAGACCCAGTACTTC. As protein: CASSDSAGGPETQYF.

This clone was detected a few times. V and J are TRBV11-3 and TRBJ2-7, with TRBD2 identical over 7 bases. Germline trimming cut 1 base from V and 2 bases from J; bases unmatched to any gene: 8. Germline V gene data show CDR1 as SGHNT and CDR2 as YENEEA. The CDR3 consists of 16 residues. The CDR3 loop is CASSLAPGLGAYEQYF. In DNA form, the CDR3 reads TGTGCCAGCAGCTTAGCCCCCGGACTAGGGGCCTACGAGCAGTACTTC. The variable domain in full, with the rest retrieved from reference TRBV11-3 and TRBJ2-7, is EAGVVQSPRYKIIEKKQPVAFWCNPISGHNTLYWYLQNLGQGPELLIRYENEEAVDDSQLPKDRFSAERLKGVDSTLKIQPAELGDSAVYLCASSLAPGLGAYEQYFGPGTRLTVT.

The chain couples TRBV30 to TRBJ2-5, with 9 bases aligning to TRBD2. The J call may not be correct, given that the DNA end is closer to TRBJ2-7. The CDR3 extends over 16 amino acids. Germline CDR1 is GTSNPN and CDR2 is SVGIG (reference sequence). The CDR3 DNA follows: TGTGCCTGGAGTGTACGGAGCGGGAGGAGCTCCTACGAGCAGTACTTC. Translating it yields CAWSVRSGRSSYEQYF.

The chain recombines TRBV2 with TRBJ2-5; 7 bases align to TRBD2. This CDR3 spans 14 amino acids. Germline V gene sequence: CDR1 SNHLY, CDR2 FYNNEI. Losses at the gene ends were 8 bases for V and 2 bases for J; bases not matched to a gene: 8. The CDR3 is CASFSREEQETQYF. In DNA, the CDR3 is TGTGCCAGCTTCAGTCGGGAGGAACAAGAGACCCAGTACTTC.

V gene TRBV28 combines with J gene TRBJ1-4; 7 bases match TRBD1. The CDR3 consists of 14 residues. V lost 5 bases and J lost 8; bases outside the gene matches: 8. Per the germline V gene, CDR1 is MDHEN and CDR2 is SYDVKM. CDR3 sequence reads: CASSDHTTGEKLFF. CDR3 bases: TGTGCCAGCAGTGACCATACGACAGGGGAAAAACTGTTTTTT.

The chain carries TRBV10-3 and TRBJ2-6; the D gene is possibly TRBD1 (6 bases). Trimming took off 6 bases at V and 0 bases at J, with 6 bases between the two ends. CDR1 is ENHRY and CDR2 is SYGVKD in the germline V gene. The length of the CDR3 is 14 residues. CDR3 protein: CAIRDSSGANVLTF. CDR3 nucleotide sequence: TGTGCCATCAGGGACAGCTCTGGGGCCAACGTCCTGACTTTC.

The genes are TRBV2 and TRBJ2-3; D possibly corresponds to TRBD1 (5 bases). The V gene's germline CDR1 is SNHLY and CDR2 FYNNEI. Between the trimmed V and J ends, which lost 1 base and 2 bases, there was a span of 13 bases. The CDR3 consists of 16 residues. The CDR3 region has the DNA TGTGCCAGCAGTGAAGGCGCAAAGGGGCTCACAGATACGCAGTATTTT. Amino acid sequence: CASSEGAKGLTDTQYF.

This clone was observed a single time. The J gene is TRBJ1-2, the V gene TRBV11-2; 8 bases are a match to TRBD1. The CDR3 has 14 amino acids. The V segment lost 5 bases and the J segment 4 bases; nucleotides outside the gene matches: 6. Germline V gene data show CDR1 as SGHAT and CDR2 as FQNNGV. This chain's CDR3 is CASSPTGGGYGYTF. The CDR3 DNA sequence: TGTGCCAGCAGCCCCACAGGGGGGGGCTATGGCTACACCTTC.

The chain has TRBV6-4 and TRBJ2-3, with 8 bases lining up with TRBD2. This CDR3 has 16 amino acids. V shed 1 base, J shed 4 bases, and the junction held 7 bases outside the gene matches. The germline V gene encodes CDR1 MRHNA and CDR2 SNTAGT. In DNA form, the CDR3 reads TGTGCCAGCAGTGACTTTTTCGGGGGGGGCGCAGATACGCAGTATTTT. Encoded protein: CASSDFFGGGADTQYF.

The DNA of the CDR3 is TGTGCCAGCAGCTTCCCCGGGACAGGGCCCACTGAAGCTTTCTTT. This codes for CASSFPGTGPTEAFF. The chain carries TRBV5-4 and TRBJ1-1; TRBD1 matches 9 bases. The CDR3 spans 15 residues. The V and J ends lost 2 bases and 4 bases, in that order; junction bases with no gene match: 6. Germline CDR1 SGHNT, CDR2 YYREEE (reference sequence).

This clone was found a few times. The chain has TRBV29-1 and TRBJ1-2, with TRBD1 matching over 8 bases. CDR3 length: 14 amino acids. Losses at the gene ends were 7 bases for V and 4 bases for J; bases not matched to a gene: 11. The germline gives CDR1 SQVTM, CDR2 ANQGSEA. The DNA of the CDR3 is TGCAGCGCCGGGGGTGGGACAGGCACCTATGGCTACACCTTC. Protein product: CSAGGGTGTYGYTF.

The V call is TRBV30, the J call TRBJ1-2; D ambiguous. The V and J ends lost 3 bases and 7 bases respectively, with 12 bases between them. Looked up from germline, CDR1 is GTSNPN and CDR2 is SVGIG (reference sequence). The CDR3 covers 12 residues. The CDR3 sequence: CAWSVDLGGYTF. The DNA of the CDR3 is TGTGCCTGGAGCGTTGACTTGGGTGGCTACACCTTC. Full variable domain (outside the CDR3, taken from reference TRBV30 and TRBJ1-2): SQTIHQWPATLVQPVGSPLSLECTVEGTSNPNLYWYRQAAGRGLQLLFYSVGIGQISSEVPQNLSASRPQDRQFILSSKKLLLSDSGFYLCAWSVDLGGYTFGSGTRLTVV.